One and the same sample provided the 3 T cell receptor beta chains below, sequenced in a study of blood T cell repertoires in COVID-19. The protocol was immunoSEQ multiplex PCR, while the TCRdb copy is restricted to in-frame clones and leaves out a portion. The top ten clones hold about 9.5% of a sample with around 330,000 clones, 89% of them seen once. The sequencing sample was made of PBMCs or T cells enriched from blood (not recorded which). These receptors all stem from a woman aged 40-49 years who had recovered from COVID-19.

The genes are TRBV7-6 and TRBJ2-2; TRBD2 agrees at 7 bases. Germline loops: CDR1 SGHVS, CDR2 FNYEAQ. The CDR3 runs to 19 residues. After removal of 5 bases from V and 0 bases from J, the junction contained 15 bases not matched to a gene. CDR3 protein: CASSPRGRGGPTNTGELFF. CDR3 nucleotides: TGTGCCAGCAGCCCCAGAGGAAGGGGAGGGCCGACGAACACCGGGGAGCTGTTTTTT.

The V and J genes are TRBV7-3 and TRBJ2-1; TRBD1 might be the D (7 bases). The CDR3 contains 15 residues. Looked up from germline, CDR1 is SGHTA and CDR2 is FQGTGA. The V end lost 2 bases, the J end lost 9 bases, and 17 bases lay between the germline ends. The CDR3 reads CASSLEYRGAGEQFF. The CDR3 coding sequence is TGTGCCAGCAGCTTAGAGTACAGGGGAGCGGGTGAGCAGTTCTTC.

Only a few counts were recorded for this clone. The chain uses TRBV11-3 and TRBJ2-5; 8 nucleotides match TRBD2. Germline trimming cut 5 bases from V and 3 bases from J; bases unmatched to any gene: 5. The CDR3 length is 14 residues. Germline V CDR1 and CDR2: SGHNT, YENEEA. The CDR3 loop reads CASSASGLEETQYF. CDR3 bases: TGTGCCAGCAGCGCTAGCGGGCTGGAAGAGACCCAGTACTTC. Full variable domain (rest looked up from reference TRBV11-3 and TRBJ2-5): EAGVVQSPRYKIIEKKQPVAFWCNPISGHNTLYWYLQNLGQGPELLIRYENEEAVDDSQLPKDRFSAERLKGVDSTLKIQPAELGDSAVYLCASSASGLEETQYFGPGTRLLVL.